These T cell receptor beta chains were read from a single sample in a study of cytomegalovirus exposure and HLA in healthy donors. Assay: immunoSEQ multiplex PCR; the TCRdb copy retains only in-frame clones and omits some. The profile covers approximately 170,000 clones, with about four fifths appearing a single time and 0.75% to 0.9% taken by the ten largest. The sequenced sample consisted of PBMCs. The source of these receptors is a woman under 30 in good health and CMV-seronegative. Both conserved end residues are part of each CDR3. The D gene is left open where the match is weak. Clone size, where shown, is once, few, many, or a class for clones that have expanded.

size: -; J: TRBJ2-7; V: TRBV4-1; D: TRBD1; CDR3: CASSQELQGAHAFF; DNA: TGCGCCAGCAGCCAGGAGCTGCAGGGGGCTCATGCCTTCTTC
size: -; J: TRBJ1-1; V: TRBV4-1; D: -; CDR3: CASSQVSGGIGTEAFF; DNA: TGCGCCAGCAGCCAAGTATCGGGGGGGATTGGCACTGAAGCTTTCTTT
size: once; J: TRBJ2-2; V: TRBV5-1; D: TRBD1; CDR3: CASSLPTGDTGELFF; DNA: TGCGCCAGCAGCTTGCCGACAGGGGACACCGGGGAGCTGTTTTTT
size: once; J: TRBJ1-3; V: TRBV5-4; D: -; CDR3: CASSLGQHSGNTIYF; DNA: TGTGCCAGCAGCTTGGGACAGCACTCTGGAAACACCATATATTTT
size: -; J: TRBJ2-1; V: TRBV7-9; D: TRBD2; CDR3: CSSSPGLAGIGDEQFF; DNA: TGTTCCAGCAGCCCAGGACTAGCGGGGATAGGGGATGAGCAGTTCTTC
size: -; J: TRBJ2-5; V: TRBV7-9; D: -; CDR3: CASSLVSGVRETQYF; DNA: TGTGCCAGCAGCTTAGTCTCGGGAGTAAGAGAGACCCAGTACTTC
size: -; J: TRBJ1-5; V: TRBV6-1; D: -; CDR3: CASSQLTVSNQPQHF; DNA: TGTGCCAGCAGTCAATTGACAGTTAGCAATCAGCCCCAGCATTTT
size: -; J: TRBJ2-1; V: TRBV6-6; D: -; CDR3: CASAEVTAGSNEQFF; DNA: TGTGCCAGTGCGGAGGTAACCGCTGGGAGCAATGAGCAGTTCTTC
size: few; J: TRBJ2-1; V: TRBV13; D: -; CDR3: CASGFGAVYNEQFF; DNA: TGTGCCAGCGGCTTTGGGGCGGTCTACAATGAGCAGTTCTTC
size: once; J: TRBJ2-7; V: TRBV14; D: -; CDR3: CASSQEHHGLGEQYF; DNA: TGTGCCAGCAGCCAAGAACACCACGGCCTCGGGGAGCAGTACTTC
size: few; J: TRBJ2-1; V: TRBV4-2; D: TRBD2; CDR3: CASSQAGGAYNEQFF; DNA: TGTGCCAGCAGCCAAGCGGGAGGAGCCTACAATGAGCAGTTCTTC
size: -; J: TRBJ2-4; V: TRBV6-5; D: TRBD2; CDR3: CAPRGGNLVNIQYF; DNA: TGTGCCCCCCGGGGAGGGAATCTAGTGAACATTCAGTACTTC
size: -; J: TRBJ1-3; V: TRBV27; D: -; CDR3: CASRPHRASGNTIYF; DNA: TGTGCCAGCAGACCTCACAGGGCCTCTGGAAACACCATATATTTT
size: -; J: TRBJ2-7; V: TRBV18; D: -; CDR3: CASSPEGLDTYEQYF; DNA: TGTGCCAGCTCACCAGAGGGACTCGACACTTACGAGCAGTACTTC
size: few; J: TRBJ2-7; V: TRBV27; D: -; CDR3: CASSSGDPEVYEQYF; DNA: TGTGCCAGCAGTTCAGGGGACCCGGAGGTCTACGAGCAGTACTTC
size: -; J: TRBJ2-7; V: TRBV11-2; D: TRBD2; CDR3: CASSLMAGGLHEQYF; DNA: TGTGCCAGCAGCTTAATGGCGGGAGGTCTCCACGAGCAGTACTTC
size: few; J: TRBJ1-2; V: TRBV6-5; D: -; CDR3: CASSYRGEGNYGYTF; DNA: TGTGCCAGCAGTTATCGAGGGGAGGGTAACTATGGCTACACCTTC
size: -; J: TRBJ2-7; V: TRBV7-2; D: TRBD1; CDR3: CASSLTGTGYEQYF; DNA: TGTGCCAGCAGCTTGACCGGGACAGGGTACGAGCAGTACTTC
size: -; J: TRBJ2-7; V: TRBV6-6; D: -; CDR3: CASSYTPTSHHEQYF; DNA: TGTGCCAGCAGTTATACTCCGACTAGTCACCACGAGCAGTACTTC
size: -; J: TRBJ1-6; V: TRBV5-3; D: -; CDR3: CARSLVGANSPLHF; DNA: TGTGCCAGAAGCTTGGTCGGTGCTAATTCACCCCTCCACTTT
size: -; J: TRBJ2-6; V: TRBV5-1; D: TRBD1; CDR3: CASSSRTGQVSGANVLTF; DNA: TGCGCCAGCTCCTCGCGGACAGGTCAGGTCTCCGGGGCCAACGTCCTGACTTTC
size: once; J: TRBJ1-3; V: TRBV19; D: -; CDR3: CASCDSKVVGSGNTIYF; DNA: TGTGCCAGTTGCGACAGTAAAGTGGTGGGCTCTGGAAACACCATATATTTT
size: -; J: TRBJ2-1; V: TRBV7-3; D: -; CDR3: CASSLTTGRQFF; DNA: TGTGCCAGCAGCCTAACGACAGGAAGGCAGTTCTTC
size: -; J: TRBJ1-1; V: TRBV10-3; D: TRBD1; CDR3: CAISEANRGNTEAFF; DNA: TGTGCCATCAGTGAGGCAAACAGGGGGAACACTGAAGCTTTCTTT
size: -; J: TRBJ1-1; V: TRBV6-5; D: TRBD1; CDR3: CASSYSTGAGTEAFF; DNA: TGTGCCAGCAGTTACTCGACAGGGGCAGGGACTGAAGCTTTCTTT
size: -; J: TRBJ2-1; V: TRBV6-1; D: TRBD1; CDR3: CASSEVGTGNNEQFF; DNA: TGTGCCAGCAGTGAAGTCGGGACAGGGAACAATGAGCAGTTCTTC
size: -; J: TRBJ1-5; V: TRBV21-1; D: -; CDR3: CASSKWLGGSSNQPQHF; DNA: TGTGCCAGCAGCAAATGGTTGGGCGGGTCGAGCAATCAGCCCCAGCATTTT
size: -; J: TRBJ1-1; V: TRBV5-1; D: -; CDR3: CASSPAGGNTEAFF; DNA: TGCGCCAGCAGCCCAGCGGGGGGGAACACTGAAGCTTTCTTT
size: -; J: TRBJ2-6; V: TRBV7-9; D: -; CDR3: CSSSLAGAGANVLTF; DNA: TGTTCCAGCAGCTTGGCAGGGGCTGGGGCCAACGTCCTGACTTTC
size: -; J: TRBJ2-5; V: TRBV6-1; D: TRBD1; CDR3: CASSGTGTRQETQYF; DNA: TGTGCCAGCAGTGGGACAGGGACGCGACAAGAGACCCAGTACTTC
size: -; J: TRBJ2-1; V: TRBV6-1; D: TRBD1; CDR3: CASNENTGGNEQFF; DNA: TGTGCCAGCAATGAGAATACAGGGGGCAATGAGCAGTTCTTC
size: -; J: TRBJ2-1; V: TRBV5-1; D: TRBD2; CDR3: CASSTTLLAGGPGLYEQFF; DNA: TGCGCCAGCAGCACCACCTTACTAGCGGGAGGGCCTGGGTTATATGAGCAGTTCTTC
size: -; J: TRBJ2-3; V: TRBV7-2; D: -; CDR3: CASSLGVASGAVDTQYF; DNA: TGTGCCAGCAGCTTAGGGGTTGCTAGTGGGGCTGTGGATACGCAGTATTTT
size: -; J: TRBJ2-2; V: TRBV4-1; D: -; CDR3: CASSQGRVSGELFF; DNA: TGCGCCAGCAGCCAAGGGAGGGTGTCCGGGGAGCTGTTTTTT
size: -; J: TRBJ2-1; V: TRBV11-3; D: TRBD2; CDR3: CASSLGTSGSNEQFF; DNA: TGTGCCAGCAGCTTAGGGACTAGCGGGAGTAATGAGCAGTTCTTC
size: once; J: TRBJ2-1; V: TRBV15; D: -; CDR3: CATSNTIQVSEQFF; DNA: TGTGCCACCAGCAATACTATACAGGTCAGTGAGCAGTTCTTC
size: -; J: TRBJ2-7; V: TRBV28; D: TRBD1; CDR3: CASSPYPGTGGRKYHYEQYF; DNA: TGTGCCAGCAGTCCTTACCCCGGGACAGGGGGACGTAAGTACCACTACGAGCAGTACTTC
size: -; J: TRBJ2-7; V: TRBV27; D: -; CDR3: CASSWASPYEQYF; DNA: TGTGCCAGCAGTTGGGCCAGTCCCTACGAGCAGTACTTC
size: -; J: TRBJ1-1; V: TRBV28; D: -; CDR3: CASSFGGNTEAFF; DNA: TGTGCCAGCAGTTTCGGCGGGAACACTGAAGCTTTCTTT
size: few; J: TRBJ2-7; V: TRBV7-7; D: TRBD1; CDR3: CASSLAQGATYEQYF; DNA: TGTGCTAGCAGCTTAGCCCAGGGGGCTACCTACGAGCAGTACTTC
size: -; J: TRBJ2-5; V: TRBV29-1; D: TRBD2; CDR3: CSVGGGNFQETQYF; DNA: TGCAGCGTTGGCGGGGGGAATTTCCAAGAGACCCAGTACTTC
size: -; J: TRBJ1-1; V: TRBV19; D: TRBD1; CDR3: CASSILTGRRNTEAFF; DNA: TGTGCCAGTAGTATATTGACAGGGCGACGGAACACTGAAGCTTTCTTT
size: -; J: TRBJ2-7; V: TRBV2; D: TRBD2; CDR3: CASKRGAGTSGREQYF; DNA: TGTGCCAGCAAAAGGGGTGCCGGGACTAGCGGGCGCGAGCAGTACTTC
size: -; J: TRBJ2-7; V: TRBV7-9; D: TRBD2; CDR3: CASSFRLAEPYEQYF; DNA: TGTGCCAGCAGCTTCCGGCTAGCGGAACCCTACGAGCAGTACTTC
size: -; J: TRBJ2-1; V: TRBV6-4; D: -; CDR3: CASREHYAGEQFF; DNA: TGTGCCAGCAGGGAACACTACGCGGGGGAGCAGTTCTTC
size: once; J: TRBJ2-2; V: TRBV10-3; D: TRBD2; CDR3: CATKGVREATGELFF; DNA: TGTGCGACCAAGGGGGTGCGGGAGGCCACCGGGGAGCTGTTTTTT
size: -; J: TRBJ2-7; V: TRBV19; D: -; CDR3: CASRTGTTENYEQYF; DNA: TGTGCCAGTAGAACCGGGACAACTGAAAACTACGAGCAGTACTTC
size: -; J: TRBJ2-3; V: TRBV9; D: -; CDR3: CASSPPVGTDTQYF; DNA: TGTGCCAGCAGCCCTCCGGTGGGCACAGATACGCAGTATTTT
size: few; J: TRBJ2-7; V: TRBV5-1; D: -; CDR3: CASSPAGTYEQYF; DNA: TGCGCCAGCAGTCCAGCGGGCACCTACGAGCAGTACTTC
size: -; J: TRBJ1-3; V: TRBV5-1; D: TRBD1; CDR3: CASSLLGGLVDTIYF; DNA: TGCGCCAGCAGCTTGTTAGGGGGCCTGGTGGACACCATATATTTT